The subject of this entry is one T cell receptor (beta chain). What it binds is unknown. This record comes from a study of blood T cells in healthy people across ages. The germline V gene encodes CDR1 DFQATT and CDR2 SNEGSKA (reference sequence). This CDR3 is 15 amino acids long. Trimming took 5 bases from V and 0 from J; bases not matched to a gene: 7. Combining a sample-barcoded 5' primer with a J-beta primer mix, a second PCR ran for roughly 6 to 12 cycles. Using its own MiXCR run on the 5' RACE reads, TCRdb lists one record per CDR3 protein. Among 750,000 to 1,000,000 distinct CDR3 sequences, almost 30% were seen once, and the ten largest hold 10%. Findings and caveats of the study: As age increased, TCR beta diversity per million T cells fell in a roughly linear fashion.

These data also formed part of another study, on T cells of mothers and their children. From that second work: It was through the M1S primer of the second PCR that sample barcodes and 2-4 random nucleotides were added. Each child contributed 3.1 million or so TCR beta CDR3 reads, while each mother contributed over 8.5 million. Within related and unrelated pairs, thymic selection shapes TCR recombination output in a similar way.

This chain links TRBV20-1 with TRBJ2-1; TRBD1 aligns across 7 bases. This receptor was identified in a woman aged 35 to 49 in good health. Sequencing was performed on blood. The CDR3: CSAPSRGSSYNEQFF. Written as DNA, the CDR3 is TGCAGTGCTCCGAGCAGGGGGAGCTCCTACAATGAGCAGTTCTTC.